The subject of this entry is one T cell receptor beta chain. What antigen it recognizes has not been identified. No much larger clone is present one base from it, and per-base qualities are unavailable. A distance of 8 bases separates the germline ends of V and J, which lose 0 bases and 10 bases respectively. The germline V gene encodes CDR1 MNHNS and CDR2 SASEGT. There are 12 amino acids in the CDR3, from cysteine to phenylalanine inclusive. The only DNA kept is the CDR3, 36 bases in frame from the first base. The sample comes from a study of human thymus T cells (dated by TCRdb to about 2020). With regard to the full study: The study used eight infant thymus samples plus four related peripheral blood samples to characterize TCR alpha and beta repertoires. Donor ages ranged from about 7 to 244 days, and the cohort comprised 5 to 7 male and a couple of female infants.

The thymus tissue came from surgical resects taken out during corrective cardiac surgery. In Finland, the donors were immunologically healthy infants who were having open corrective cardiac surgery for congenital heart defects. Thymocytes were mechanically released from the tissue and were stored as pellets of 10-30 million cells at -70 degrees C. Genomic DNA was extracted from frozen cell pellets with a QIAsymphony instrument. On the study overall, not on this receptor specifically: On average, thymus samples gave roughly 800,000 unique TCRB clonotypes, whereas blood samples gave 75,000 to 85,000. V and J gene segment usage appeared biased in both thymic and peripheral blood repertoires. According to the related research, thymic TCR repertoires were highly overlapping among unrelated individuals.

TCRB and TCRAD loci were amplified from a standardized quantity of quality-controlled genomic DNA using the immunoSEQ multiplex PCR assay. Amplicons spanned the V(D)J region at a length sufficient to cover the CDR3 and identify V and J genes. The amplicons were sequenced on an Illumina platform via the commercial immunoSEQ service. From the authors' description of their analysis: Primer bias and sequencing errors were corrected using previously described methods, and TCRAD and TCRB definitions followed the IMGT database. The repertoires were analysed using immunoSEQ Analyzer 3.0 and VDJTools for basic statistics, V/J segment usage, diversity estimates, rarefaction and pairwise overlap. Chao1, ChaoE, Efron-Thisted, Shannon and inverse Simpson indices were used to estimate diversity, which was also estimated on datasets down-sampled to the smallest sample. Repertoire overlap used strict matching of CDR3 nucleotide sequence, V gene and J gene, with Jaccard-based multidimensional scaling clustering. TCRdb re-hosts the immuneACCESS table, in-frame sequences only. Its copies lack some clones; in the studies checked, an unresolved V gene accounts for under half of them, and the cause for the rest is not known. V, J and clone size reflect that table, while D and trimming were determined from the DNA. The sample profile shows around 130,000 clones; 90% to 95% of them were found once. The top ten clonotypes cover around 0.025% of the sample.

Source material: thymus tissue. This TCR was recovered from a boy in the first two years of life with a congenital heart defect but otherwise immunologically healthy. This chain joins TRBV6-1 to TRBJ2-3; TRBD2 is a possible D gene, resting on 6 matching bases. The CDR3 protein sequence reads: CASSEAGDSQYF. The DNA is as follows: TGTGCCAGCAGTGAAGCGGGGGACTCGCAGTATTTT.